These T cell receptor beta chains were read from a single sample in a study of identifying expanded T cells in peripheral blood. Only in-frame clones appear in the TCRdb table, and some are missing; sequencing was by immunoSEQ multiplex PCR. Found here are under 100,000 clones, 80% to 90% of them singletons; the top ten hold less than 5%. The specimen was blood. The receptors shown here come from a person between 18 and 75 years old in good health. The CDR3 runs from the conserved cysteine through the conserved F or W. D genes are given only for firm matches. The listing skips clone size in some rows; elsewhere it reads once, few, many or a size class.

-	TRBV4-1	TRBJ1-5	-	TGCGCCAGCAGCCAAGATCTGGGTGAGGTCTATCAGCCCCAGCATTTT	CASSQDLGEVYQPQHF
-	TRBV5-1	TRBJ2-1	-	TGCGCCAGCACCCTGAACAGGGCAACCTACAATGAGCAGTTCTTC	CASTLNRATYNEQFF
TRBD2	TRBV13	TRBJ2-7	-	TGTGCCAGCAGCTTTATGCAAGCGGGGGGTCCCTACGAGCAGTACTTC	CASSFMQAGGPYEQYF
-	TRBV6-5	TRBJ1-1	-	TGTGCCAGCAGCCAACCAAGGAACACTGAAGCTTTCTTT	CASSQPRNTEAFF
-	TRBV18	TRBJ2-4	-	TGTGCCAGCTCACCACCCAGTTATCTAGCCAAAAACATTCAGTACTTC	CASSPPSYLAKNIQYF
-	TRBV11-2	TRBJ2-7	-	TGTGCCAGCAGCTTTATGAACTACGAGCAGTACTTC	CASSFMNYEQYF
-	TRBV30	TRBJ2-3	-	TGTGCCTGGGCAAAACTTGGGATAGAGACAGATACGCAGTATTTT	CAWAKLGIETDTQYF
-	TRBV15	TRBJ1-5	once	TGTGCCACCAGCAGAGATCGCGGTAATCAGCCCCAGCATTTT	CATSRDRGNQPQHF
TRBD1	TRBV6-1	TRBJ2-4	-	TGTGCCAGCAGTTATCAGGGGGAAAACATTCAGTACTTC	CASSYQGENIQYF
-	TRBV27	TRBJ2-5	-	TGTGCCAGCAGTTCCCCTGGGAGGGGGAAAGAGACCCAGTACTTC	CASSSPGRGKETQYF
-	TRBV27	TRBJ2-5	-	TGTGCCAGCAGGGGGGTTGGATCCCAAGAGACCCAGTACTTC	CASRGVGSQETQYF
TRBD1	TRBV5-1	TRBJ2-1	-	TGCGCCAGCAGCTTGGGGGACAGCACAACCTCCTACAATGAGCAGTTCTTC	CASSLGDSTTSYNEQFF
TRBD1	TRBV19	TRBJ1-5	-	TGTGCCAGTAGTTCGCCCCGGACAGGGGTGAGTCAGCCCCAGCATTTT	CASSSPRTGVSQPQHF
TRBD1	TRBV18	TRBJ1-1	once	TGTGCCAGCTCATCACAGGGGTCCGCTTTCTTT	CASSSQGSAFF
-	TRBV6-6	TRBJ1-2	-	TGTGCCAGCAGTTACCGGGGGGGTTTCTATGGCTACACCTTC	CASSYRGGFYGYTF
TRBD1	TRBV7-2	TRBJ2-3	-	TGTGCCAGCAGCTCATGGGGGACAGTAGTCACAGATACGCAGTATTTT	CASSSWGTVVTDTQYF
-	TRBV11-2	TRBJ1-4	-	TGTGCCAGCAGCTTATCATTCAATGAAAAACTGTTTTTT	CASSLSFNEKLFF
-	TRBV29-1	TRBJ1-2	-	TGCAGCGTTCGAGGACGCTATACCAACTATGGCTACACCTTC	CSVRGRYTNYGYTF
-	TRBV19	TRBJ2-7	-	TGTGCCAGTAAGGGGACGAAAACCTACGAGCAGTACTTC	CASKGTKTYEQYF
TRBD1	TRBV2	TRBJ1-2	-	TGTGCCAGCAGTGAATCGGGGTGGACAGGGCCCATAATGGGGGGCTACACCTTC	CASSESGWTGPIMGGYTF
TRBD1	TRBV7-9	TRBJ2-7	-	TGTGCCAGCAGCTTAGTAGGAGGGACAGGTCACTCCTACGAGCAGTACTTC	CASSLVGGTGHSYEQYF